A selection of T cell receptor beta chains follows, all from one sample in a study of blood T cell repertoires in COVID-19. Generated by immunoSEQ multiplex PCR, the TCRdb table keeps only in-frame clones and is missing some. The sample consists of fewer than 250,000 clones, about 81% of them appearing once. Input material: PBMCs or T cells enriched from blood (not recorded which). The receptors were sampled from a woman aged 25 to 45 who had recovered from COVID-19. Each CDR3 is given with its conserved first and last residue. The D gene is left open where the match is weak. Part of the rows lack a size; the others show once, few, many or a class for expanded clones.

>TRBV18|NA|TRBD1|TRBJ2-1|14
TGTGCCAGCTCACCGCTAGGACAGGGCAATGAGCAGTTCTTC
CASSPLGQGNEQFF
>TRBV18|NA|TRBD1|TRBJ1-5|16
TGTGCCAGCTCACTAGATCCAGGGGGGCAGGAACAGCCCCAGCATTTT
CASSLDPGGQEQPQHF
>TRBV28|few|NA|TRBJ1-2|14
TGTGCCAGCAGTGCCCCCGCGGGTTTGGGCGGCTACACCTTC
CASSAPAGLGGYTF
>TRBV9|NA|TRBD1|TRBJ2-5|16
TGTGCCAGCAGCGTAGCTACAGGGGGATTCCAAGAGACCCAGTACTTC
CASSVATGGFQETQYF
>TRBV25-1|once|NA|TRBJ1-2|12
TGTGCCAGCAGGGGCAGGGCTAAGGGCTACACCTTC
CASRGRAKGYTF
>TRBV29-1|NA|NA|TRBJ2-1|15
TGCAGCATCGGGTTCCCCGGGACTTCGGAGAATGAGCAGTTCTTC
CSIGFPGTSENEQFF
>TRBV19|NA|TRBD1|TRBJ1-2|14
TGTGCCAGTAGTATCCGACAGGGAAACTATGGCTACACCTTC
CASSIRQGNYGYTF
>TRBV9|NA|NA|TRBJ2-2|16
TGTGCCAGCAGCGTAGGCACGGGAGCGAACACCGGGGAGCTGTTTTTT
CASSVGTGANTGELFF
>TRBV9|NA|NA|TRBJ1-1|14
TGTGCCAGCAGCGTAGATACATCTAACACTGAAGCTTTCTTT
CASSVDTSNTEAFF
>TRBV2|NA|NA|TRBJ1-1|13
TGTGCCAGCAGTGAGGAATTGGCAGGGGAAGCTTTCTTT
CASSEELAGEAFF
>TRBV19|NA|TRBD1|TRBJ2-7|14
TGTGCCAGTAGTGGGGACAGGAGCTCCTACGAGCAGTACTTC
CASSGDRSSYEQYF
>TRBV7-9|once|NA|TRBJ1-5|13
TGTGCCAGCAGCTCCACGGGGGGTCAGCCCCAGCATTTT
CASSSTGGQPQHF
>TRBV7-9|few|TRBD2|TRBJ2-1|16
TGTGCCAGCAGTTTCGACTTGGGACTAGGCCCCAATGAGCAGTTCTTC
CASSFDLGLGPNEQFF
>TRBV5-1|NA|TRBD1|TRBJ2-7|16
TGCGCCAGCAGCTTGGGGCGAGGGGGCTACGACTACGAGCAGTACTTC
CASSLGRGGYDYEQYF
>TRBV5-4|NA|TRBD1|TRBJ2-5|14
TGTGCCAGCAGCTTAAGACAGGGAAAAGAGACCCAGTACTTC
CASSLRQGKETQYF
>TRBV18|NA|NA|TRBJ2-3|14
TGTGCCAGCTCACCATATCAGGTACAAGATACGCAGTATTTT
CASSPYQVQDTQYF
>TRBV28|NA|NA|TRBJ1-2|16
TGTGCCAGCAGTAACCCGCGAGGGGGGGCTAACTATGGCTACACCTTC
CASSNPRGGANYGYTF
>TRBV2|few|NA|TRBJ1-2|11
TGTGCCAGCAGACAGGCCCACGCCTACACCTTC
CASRQAHAYTF
>TRBV7-2|NA|NA|TRBJ2-1|15
TGTGCCAGCAGCCCCGAGGTGGCCGCCAACAATGAGCAGTTCTTC
CASSPEVAANNEQFF
>TRBV28|NA|NA|TRBJ2-5|17
TGTGCCAGCAGTACCCCTGGAGGAGCGGTCGCCCAAGAGACCCAGTACTTC
CASSTPGGAVAQETQYF
>TRBV5-1|NA|TRBD1|TRBJ2-3|16
TGCGCCAGCAGCCCCGGGACAGGCGCCACGAGGAATACGCAGTATTTT
CASSPGTGATRNTQYF
>TRBV5-1|few|TRBD2|TRBJ2-1|13
TGCGCCAGCCTCCCAGCGGGAGGTGGAGAGCAGTTCTTC
CASLPAGGGEQFF
>TRBV27|NA|NA|TRBJ1-1|15
TGTGCCAGCAGTTTATCTCCAGGGTCGAACACTGAAGCTTTCTTT
CASSLSPGSNTEAFF
>TRBV6-5|few|TRBD2|TRBJ2-4|13
TGTGCCAGCAGTTCAAGCGGGGGTTACATTCAGTACTTC
CASSSSGGYIQYF
>TRBV5-4|NA|NA|TRBJ2-3|15
TGTGCCAGCAGCTTGGGTCGCGCCAGCACAGATACGCAGTATTTT
CASSLGRASTDTQYF
>TRBV5-4|NA|TRBD1|TRBJ1-1|12
TGTGCCAGCAGCTTAGGACAGGCTGAAGCTTTCTTT
CASSLGQAEAFF
>TRBV7-2|NA|NA|TRBJ1-5|15
TGTGCCAGCAGCTTAGAGAGACAGCCTAATCAGCCCCAGCATTTT
CASSLERQPNQPQHF
>TRBV29-1|NA|NA|TRBJ1-2|12
TGCAGCGTTGCCGGGAACAACTATGGCTACACCTTC
CSVAGNNYGYTF
>TRBV13|few|NA|TRBJ1-5|15
TGTGCCAGCAGCTCAAACCGGGCCGGGGGTCAGCCCCAGCATTTT
CASSSNRAGGQPQHF
>TRBV6-5|NA|NA|TRBJ1-1|15
TGTGCCAGCAGGGGAACTGGGGCCAACAACACTGAAGCTTTCTTT
CASRGTGANNTEAFF
>TRBV18|NA|NA|TRBJ1-1|13
TGTGCCAGCTCAACTTCTGGGAACACTGAAGCTTTCTTT
CASSTSGNTEAFF
>TRBV20-1|NA|NA|TRBJ1-3|16
TGCAGTGCTAGTAGGGTCGTAGGGGTCTCTGGAAACACCATATATTTT
CSASRVVGVSGNTIYF
>TRBV11-3|NA|NA|TRBJ2-2|18
TGTGCCAGCAGCTTAAGTCATGTTGGCAGGGAGAACACCGGGGAGCTGTTTTTT
CASSLSHVGRENTGELFF
>TRBV5-1|NA|NA|TRBJ1-2|13
TGCGCCAGCAGCTTTCGGGGGGAGAGTGGCTACACCTTC
CASSFRGESGYTF
>TRBV18|NA|NA|TRBJ2-2|15
TGTGCCAGCTCACGGACTTACCCCGGGACCGGGGAGCTGTTTTTT
CASSRTYPGTGELFF
>TRBV28|once|NA|TRBJ1-5|15
TGTGCCAGCACTCGGGGAAGTTTTGGCAATCAGCCCCAGCATTTT
CASTRGSFGNQPQHF